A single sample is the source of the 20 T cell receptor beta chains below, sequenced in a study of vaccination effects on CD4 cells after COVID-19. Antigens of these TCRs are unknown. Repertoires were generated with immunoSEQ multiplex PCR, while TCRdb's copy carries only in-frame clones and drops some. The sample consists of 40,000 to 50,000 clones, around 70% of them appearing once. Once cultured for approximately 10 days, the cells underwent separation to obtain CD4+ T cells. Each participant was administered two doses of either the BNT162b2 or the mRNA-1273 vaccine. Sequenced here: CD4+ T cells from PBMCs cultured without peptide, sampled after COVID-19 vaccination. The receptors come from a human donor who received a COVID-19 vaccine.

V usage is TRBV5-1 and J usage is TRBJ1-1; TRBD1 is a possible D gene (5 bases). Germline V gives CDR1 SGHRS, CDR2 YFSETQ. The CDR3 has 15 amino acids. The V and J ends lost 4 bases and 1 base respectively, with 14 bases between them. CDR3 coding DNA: TGCGCCAGCAGCCCGACGGACATGCAGAACACTGAAGCTTTCTTT. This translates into CASSPTDMQNTEAFF. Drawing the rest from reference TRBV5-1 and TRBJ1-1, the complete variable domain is KAGVTQTPRYLIKTRGQQVTLSCSPISGHRSVSWYQQTPGQGLQFLFEYFSETQRNKGNFPGRFSGRQFSNSRSEMNVSTLELGDSALYLCASSPTDMQNTEAFFGQGTRLTVV.

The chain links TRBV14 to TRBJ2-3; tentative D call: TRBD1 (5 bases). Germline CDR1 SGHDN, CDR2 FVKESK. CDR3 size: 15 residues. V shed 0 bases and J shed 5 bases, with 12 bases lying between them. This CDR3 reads CASSQEGWGGDTQYF. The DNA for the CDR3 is TGTGCCAGCAGCCAAGAAGGGTGGGGCGGAGATACGCAGTATTTT. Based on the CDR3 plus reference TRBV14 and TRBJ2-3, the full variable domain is EAGVTQFPSHSVIEKGQTVTLRCDPISGHDNLYWYRRVMGKEIKFLLHFVKESKQDESGMPNNRFLAERTGGTYSTLKVQPAELEDSGVYFCASSQEGWGGDTQYFGPGTRLTVL.

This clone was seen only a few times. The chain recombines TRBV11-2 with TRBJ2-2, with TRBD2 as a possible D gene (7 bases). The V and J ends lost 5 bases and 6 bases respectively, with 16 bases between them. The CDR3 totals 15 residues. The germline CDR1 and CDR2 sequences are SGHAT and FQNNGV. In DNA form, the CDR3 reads TGTGCCAGCAGCAGGATGAGGGGGGGAGCCGGGGAGCTGTTTTTT. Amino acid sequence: CASSRMRGGAGELFF.

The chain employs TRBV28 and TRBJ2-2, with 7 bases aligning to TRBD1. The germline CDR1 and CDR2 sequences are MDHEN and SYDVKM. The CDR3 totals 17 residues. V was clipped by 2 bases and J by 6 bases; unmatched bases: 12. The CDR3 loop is CASSLNLGQVNAGELFF. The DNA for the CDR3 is TGTGCCAGCAGTTTAAATCTTGGACAGGTCAACGCCGGGGAGCTGTTTTTT.

The CDR3 sequence: CASSPRPFTGETEAFF. The CDR3, as DNA: TGTGCCAGCAGCCCAAGGCCCTTTACAGGGGAGACTGAAGCTTTCTTT. This chain connects TRBV27 to TRBJ1-1, with 7 bases fitting TRBD1. Germline V gene data show CDR1 as MNHEY and CDR2 as SMNVEV (reference sequence). The CDR3 contains 16 residues. After removal of 6 bases from V and 5 bases from J, the junction contained 15 bases not matched to a gene.

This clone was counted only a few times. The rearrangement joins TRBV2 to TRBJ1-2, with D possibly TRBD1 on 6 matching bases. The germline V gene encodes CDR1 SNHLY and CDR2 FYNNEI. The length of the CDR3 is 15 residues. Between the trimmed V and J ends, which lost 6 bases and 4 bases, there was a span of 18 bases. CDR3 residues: CASRERAGASYGYTF. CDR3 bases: TGTGCCAGCAGAGAACGGGCAGGGGCCAGCTATGGCTACACCTTC.

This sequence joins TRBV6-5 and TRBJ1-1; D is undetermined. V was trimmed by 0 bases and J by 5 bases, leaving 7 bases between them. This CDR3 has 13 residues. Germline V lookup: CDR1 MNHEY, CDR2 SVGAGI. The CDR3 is CASSYSYGTEAFF. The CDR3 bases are TGTGCCAGCAGTTACTCATACGGGACTGAAGCTTTCTTT.

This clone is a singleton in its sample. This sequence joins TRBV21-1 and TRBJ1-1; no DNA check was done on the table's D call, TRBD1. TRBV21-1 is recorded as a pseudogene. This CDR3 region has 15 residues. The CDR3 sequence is CASPRKGSLNTEAFF. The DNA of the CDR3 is TGTGCCAGTCCCCGGAAGGGGTCCCTGAACACTGAAGCTTTCTTT.

The CDR3, as DNA: TGCGCCAGCACGAGAGGTGGGACAGGGGATGCCGGCGAGCAGTACTTC. This gives the protein CASTRGGTGDAGEQYF. The chain joins TRBV5-1 to TRBJ2-7, with TRBD1 matching 10 bases. The CDR3 consists of 16 residues. V shed 6 bases, J shed 6 bases, and the junction held 15 bases outside the gene matches. The germline CDR1 and CDR2 sequences are SGHRS and YFSETQ.

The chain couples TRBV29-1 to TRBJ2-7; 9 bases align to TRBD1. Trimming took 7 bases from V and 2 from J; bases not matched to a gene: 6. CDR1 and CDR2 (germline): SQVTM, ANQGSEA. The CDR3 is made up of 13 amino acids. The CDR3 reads CSARTGETYEQYF. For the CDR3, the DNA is TGCAGCGCCAGGACAGGGGAGACCTACGAGCAGTACTTC.

CDR3 nucleotide sequence: TGTGCCAGCAGCCGGTGTAGACGGAGGGACAGCCGCACAGATACGCAGTATTTT. Its translation: CASSRCRRRDSRTDTQYF. This rearrangement joins TRBV21-1 to TRBJ2-3; TRBD1 is the table's D call, not checked against the DNA. TRBV21-1 corresponds to a pseudogene. This CDR3 contains 18 residues.

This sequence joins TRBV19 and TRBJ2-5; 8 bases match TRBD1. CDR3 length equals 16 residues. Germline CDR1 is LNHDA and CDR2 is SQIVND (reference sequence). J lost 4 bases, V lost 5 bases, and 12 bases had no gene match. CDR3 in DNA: TGTGCCAGTAGTGGACAGGGCCGGGTACCAAGAGAGACCCAGTACTTC. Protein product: CASSGQGRVPRETQYF.

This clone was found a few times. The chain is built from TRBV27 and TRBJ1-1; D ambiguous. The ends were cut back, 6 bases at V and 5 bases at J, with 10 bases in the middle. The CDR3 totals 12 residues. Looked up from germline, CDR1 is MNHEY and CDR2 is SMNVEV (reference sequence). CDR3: CASSRTRTEAFF. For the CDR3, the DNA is TGTGCCAGCAGCCGGACGCGGACTGAAGCTTTCTTT.

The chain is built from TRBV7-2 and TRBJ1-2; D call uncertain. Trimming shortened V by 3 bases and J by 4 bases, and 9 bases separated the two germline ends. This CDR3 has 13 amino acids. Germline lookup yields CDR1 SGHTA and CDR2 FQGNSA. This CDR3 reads CASSFPKGYGYTF. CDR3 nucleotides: TGTGCCAGCAGCTTTCCCAAGGGCTATGGCTACACCTTC.

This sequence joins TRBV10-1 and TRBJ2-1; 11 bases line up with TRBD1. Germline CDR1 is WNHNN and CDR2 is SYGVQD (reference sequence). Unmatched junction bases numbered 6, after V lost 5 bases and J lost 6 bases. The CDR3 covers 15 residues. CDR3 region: CASSKPGQGVNEQFF. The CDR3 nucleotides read TGCGCCAGCAGTAAACCGGGACAGGGGGTCAATGAGCAGTTCTTC.

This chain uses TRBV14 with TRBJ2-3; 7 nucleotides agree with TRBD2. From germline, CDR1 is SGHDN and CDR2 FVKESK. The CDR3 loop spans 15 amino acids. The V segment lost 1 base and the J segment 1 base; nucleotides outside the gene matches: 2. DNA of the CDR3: TGTGCCAGCAGCCAAGGTCTAGCGGGCACAGATACGCAGTATTTT. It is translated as CASSQGLAGTDTQYF.

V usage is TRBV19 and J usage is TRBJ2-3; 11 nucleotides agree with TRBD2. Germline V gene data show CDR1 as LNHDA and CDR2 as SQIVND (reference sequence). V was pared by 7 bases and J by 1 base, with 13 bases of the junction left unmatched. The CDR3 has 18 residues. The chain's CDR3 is CASKRTSGLAVGTDTQYF. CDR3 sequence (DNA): TGTGCCAGTAAACGGACTAGCGGGCTGGCAGTCGGCACAGATACGCAGTATTTT.

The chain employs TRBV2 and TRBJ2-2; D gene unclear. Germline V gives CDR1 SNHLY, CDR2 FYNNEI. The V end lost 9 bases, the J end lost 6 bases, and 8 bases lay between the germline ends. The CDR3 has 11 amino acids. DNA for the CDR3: TGTGCCAGGGAGCTGCCCGGGGAGCTGTTTTTT. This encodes CARELPGELFF. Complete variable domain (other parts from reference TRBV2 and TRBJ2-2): EPEVTQTPSHQVTQMGQEVILRCVPISNHLYFYWYRQILGQKVEFLVSFYNNEISEKSEIFDDQFSVERPDGSNFTLKIRSTKLEDSAMYFCARELPGELFFGEGSRLTVL.

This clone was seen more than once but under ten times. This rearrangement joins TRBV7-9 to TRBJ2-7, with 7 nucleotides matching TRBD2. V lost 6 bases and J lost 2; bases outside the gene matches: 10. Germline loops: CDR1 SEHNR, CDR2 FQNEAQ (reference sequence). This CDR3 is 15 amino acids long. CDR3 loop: CASRAPGTTPYEQYF. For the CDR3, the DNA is TGTGCCAGCAGAGCGCCAGGGACTACCCCCTACGAGCAGTACTTC.

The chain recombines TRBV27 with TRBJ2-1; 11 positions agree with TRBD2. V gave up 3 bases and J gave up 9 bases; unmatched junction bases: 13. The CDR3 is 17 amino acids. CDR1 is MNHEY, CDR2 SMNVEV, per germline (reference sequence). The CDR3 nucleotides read TGTGCCAGCAGTTTTCATACTAGCGGGGGCCGTCGGGGTGAGCAGTTCTTC. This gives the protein CASSFHTSGGRRGEQFF.